This T cell receptor beta chain was retrieved from a study of blood T cells in healthy people across ages. Each of the donors had around 9 milliliters of peripheral blood drawn into EDTA-treated Vacutainer tubes. V dropped 5 bases and J dropped 4 bases, with 11 bases sitting between them. The CDR3 spans 13 residues. Per the germline V gene, CDR1 is SGHVS and CDR2 is FNYEAQ. Study observations and caveats: Those diversity estimates obtained from one million T cells were thought to be underestimates. Roughly linear declines in TCR beta diversity per million T cells occurred with age.

Primed by a sample-barcoded 5' primer and a J-beta primer mix, a second PCR proceeded for 7 to 11 cycles. In TCRdb, the 5' RACE reads were re-called with MiXCR into one record per CDR3 protein. This table holds 870,000 or so distinct CDR3 sequences, 25% to 35% found once. A remark on this clonotype: The antigen remains undetermined.

The sequence was obtained from a woman older than 75 in good health. Sequencing was performed on blood. J is TRBJ1-2 and V is TRBV7-6; no clear D. The CDR3 spells CASSPGPTYGYTF. CDR3 nucleotide sequence: TGTGCCAGCAGCCCGGGCCCTACCTATGGCTACACCTTC.